This TCR beta chain was identified in a study of blood T cell repertoires in COVID-19. Study overall: The samples span acute and convalescent COVID-19 from the United States, Italy and Spain.

The CDR3 loop spans 13 amino acids. V shed 8 bases and J shed 4 bases, with 14 bases lying between them. The germline CDR1 and CDR2 sequences are MNHEY and SVGAGI. Under the authors' procedure: Amplification of reference gene primers provided the estimated nucleated cell counts. Measured with immunoSEQ multiplex PCR; TCRdb has only the in-frame clones, and not every one. V, J and clone size derive from that table, while D and trimming were established from the DNA sequence. Found here are a few hundred thousand clones, around 85% of them singletons; the top ten hold approximately 3.7%. The chain combines TRBV6-5 with TRBJ1-2; D is ambiguous. The TCR originated in a woman aged 18-29 years with acute or convalescent COVID-19. Sequences were obtained from peripheral blood. The chain's CDR3 is CASRPTDPYGYTF. In DNA form, the CDR3 reads TGTGCCAGCCGGCCAACAGACCCCTATGGCTACACCTTC.